Listed below are T cell receptor beta chains from one sample, sequenced in a study of brain T cells in children with intractable seizures. TCRdb's copy holds only in-frame clones and misses some; the assay was immunoSEQ multiplex PCR. Among around 80,000 clones listed, more than 75% were seen once. The sequencing used peripheral blood, collected at surgery. These TCRs come from a girl aged 2 to 9 with Rasmussen encephalitis and intractable seizures. Each CDR3 is given with its conserved first and last residue.

v_call	cdr3_aa
TRBV7-2	CASSLGGRGARSQPQHF
TRBV24-1	CATSDPVGGSFF
TRBV2	CASTSAWAIENGYTF
TRBV6-5	CASRRQGTSTSPLHF
TRBV5-1	CASSPPQPSYNEQFF
TRBV2	CASRRALYGYTF
TRBV6-5	CASSPRDRRTDTQYF
TRBV6-6	CASRGWIVRKNTEAFF
TRBV19	CASSRRYTGELFF
TRBV30	CALSGSRNTIYF
TRBV5-4	CASSLDSRNYGYTF
TRBV7-9	CASSRDGNQPQHF
TRBV6-1	CASSAAGVSAGNTIYF
TRBV27	CASSFSNQPQHF
TRBV19	CASRTVNSGANVLTF
TRBV12-3/TRBV12-4	CASSRGRLGQYF
TRBV6-6	CATTRADTEAFF
TRBV4-1	CASSQVGTIEADTQYF
TRBV12-3/TRBV12-4	CASSLHYTEAFF
TRBV11-2	CASSYQANTEAFF
TRBV18	CASSRSRETQYF
TRBV7-2	CASSFAGLAGSTDTQYF
TRBV30	CAWSVPGQGGPQHF
TRBV11-2	CASRQGETQYF
TRBV6-2/TRBV6-3	CASSQGESLTTDTQYF
TRBV7-2	CASSLTGGRTDTF
TRBV25-1	CASSDRRGGGSSYEQYF
TRBV3-1/TRBV3-2	CASSQGVSGANVLTF
TRBV15	CATSKGDSTMKAFF
TRBV6-1	CASSEYRVTYEQYF
TRBV7-9	CASSLDGSYEQYF
TRBV12-3/TRBV12-4	CASSFSGGELFF
TRBV27	CASSFVGTDTQYF
TRBV13	CASSPATGGYDEQYF
TRBV30	CAWRQGGYTF
TRBV29-1	CSVETLGTGVSYF
TRBV6-5	CASSPGRVAEAFF
TRBV5-4	CASSSGQGNEQYF
TRBV11-1	CASSSAGTSGNNEQFF
TRBV2	CASSDRANQPQHF
TRBV5-5	CASSLVEVEPQHF
TRBV5-5	CASSADTGIYEQYF
TRBV28	CASSLTSLVWYDEQYF
TRBV9	CASSMDGTGYNSPLHF
TRBV5-6	CASSVGQRTEAFF